The 28 T cell receptor beta chains reported below all come from one sample, sequenced in a study of Ad26.COV2.S vaccination and SARS-CoV-2 variants. Specified treatment: roughly 19 received Ad26.COV2.S at low or high dose, single or two shots; about 5 received placebo; per-sample allocation not given. Day 63 after the first injection of vaccine or placebo was the sampling time. Method: immunoSEQ multiplex PCR; TCRdb's copy keeps in-frame clones and lacks some. The sample consists of 290,000 or so clones, around 87% of them appearing once. The sequencing used peripheral blood, collected in a trial of Ad26.COV2.S vaccine versus placebo. The receptors derive from a person aged 18-60 years who received the Ad26.COV2.S COVID-19 vaccine or a placebo.

This clone was counted only a few times. V and J are TRBV27 and TRBJ2-5; TRBD2 matches 14 bases. CDR3 length: 15 residues. Germline V gene lookup returns CDR1 MNHEY and CDR2 SMNVEV (reference sequence). V shed 5 bases and J 5 bases; nucleotides not matched to a gene: 4. CDR3 sequence (DNA): TGTGCCAGCAGTCAGGGACTAGCGGGGGCGGAGACCCAGTACTTC. Amino acid sequence: CASSQGLAGAETQYF.

A remark on this clone: Different DNA sequences within this sample yield the same CDR3. The genes are TRBV30 and TRBJ1-5; D uncertain. The CDR3 sequence is 13 residues long. Trimming removed 2 bases from V and 3 bases from J, with 8 bases in between. In germline, CDR1 is GTSNPN, CDR2 SVGIG (reference sequence). CDR3 region: CAWSPTSNQPQHF. For the CDR3, the DNA is TGTGCCTGGAGTCCAACATCCAATCAGCCCCAGCATTTT.

Details on this clone: Other DNA sequences from this sample encode an identical CDR3 as well. The J gene is TRBJ1-4, the V gene TRBV4-1; D call uncertain. The CDR3 covers 16 residues. Germline V CDR1 and CDR2: MGHRA, YSYEKL. Trimming took 1 base from V and 0 from J, leaving 9 bases between them. This CDR3 is CASSQGTVATNEKLFF. The CDR3 region has the DNA TGCGCCAGCAGCCAAGGGACGGTAGCAACTAATGAAAAACTGTTTTTT.

This clone showed up just once. This chain joins TRBV7-9 and TRBJ2-2, with TRBD1 as a possible D gene (5 bases). Trimming pared 7 bases from V and 0 bases from J, leaving 18 bases between. Germline V gene lookup returns CDR1 SEHNR and CDR2 FQNEAQ (reference sequence). The CDR3 length is 17 residues. CDR3 in amino acids: CASIFPGNPPNTGELFF. Here the CDR3 DNA reads TGTGCCAGCATCTTCCCAGGGAACCCCCCGAACACCGGGGAGCTGTTTTTT.

The chain uses TRBV7-9 and TRBJ2-3; TRBD2 aligns across 14 bases. Germline V gene sequence: CDR1 SEHNR, CDR2 FQNEAQ (reference sequence). Trimming took 7 bases from V and 2 from J; bases not matched to a gene: 5. This CDR3 contains 16 residues. The CDR3 coding sequence is TGTGCCAGCATGAGGACTAGCGGGGGGTACACAGATACGCAGTATTTT. It specifies CASMRTSGGYTDTQYF.

The chain recombines TRBV19 with TRBJ1-5; no firm D call. Trimming shortened V by 0 bases and J by 9 bases, and 15 bases separated the two germline ends. The V gene's germline CDR1 is LNHDA and CDR2 SQIVND (reference sequence). This CDR3 has 15 residues. Written as DNA, the CDR3 is TGTGCCAGTAGTATAGATACCGGCCGGTCGGTGCCCCAGCATTTT. Protein sequence: CASSIDTGRSVPQHF.

CDR3 DNA sequence: TGTGCCAGCAGTTCGACAGGGGGCGCCCCTCAGCCCCAGCATTTT. The encoded protein is CASSSTGGAPQPQHF. The gene calls are TRBV27 and TRBJ1-5, with 10 positions matching TRBD1. The CDR3 covers 15 residues. V lost 4 bases and J lost 6; bases outside the gene matches: 6. Germline V gene lookup returns CDR1 MNHEY and CDR2 SMNVEV (reference sequence).

The chain has TRBV20-1 and TRBJ1-5, with D possibly being TRBD1 (5 bases). V was shortened by 3 bases and J by 2 bases, with 11 bases between the two germline ends. The CDR3 spans 14 residues. Germline V gene sequence: CDR1 DFQATT, CDR2 SNEGSKA (reference sequence). The CDR3 sequence: CSASQGSGNQPQHF. The CDR3 nucleotides read TGCAGTGCTAGTCAGGGTAGTGGCAATCAGCCCCAGCATTTT.

This chain uses TRBV19 with TRBJ2-2; D is uncertain. The ends were cut back, 6 bases at V and 7 bases at J, with 12 bases in the middle. The CDR3 loop spans 13 amino acids. The germline gives CDR1 LNHDA, CDR2 SQIVND (reference sequence). The CDR3 nucleotides are TGTGCCAGTAGAGACTCTTATGGCGGGGAGCTGTTTTTT. It codes for CASRDSYGGELFF.

The chain joins TRBV3-1 (or the pseudogene TRBV3-2) to TRBJ1-4; TRBD1 aligns across 7 bases. The J segment lost 7 bases and the V segment lost 5 bases, leaving 10 bases of the junction unmatched. This CDR3 spans 15 amino acids. CDR1 LGHDT and CDR2 YNNKEL come from the germline V gene (reference sequence). CDR3 nucleotides: TGTGCCAGCAGCGCTTTAGGGGGCGCAGGTGAAAAACTGTTTTTT. Encoded protein: CASSALGGAGEKLFF.

Only a few counts were recorded for this clone. The chain couples TRBV6-2 or TRBV6-3 to TRBJ1-2; 7 bases fit TRBD1. V shed 4 bases, J shed 8 bases, and the junction held 7 bases outside the gene matches. The CDR3 sequence is 13 residues long. Germline assignment: CDR1 MNHEY and CDR2 SVGEGT. CDR3 protein: CASSSPWTGGYTF. The CDR3 DNA reads as TGTGCCAGCAGTTCGCCCTGGACAGGAGGCTACACCTTC.

V and J are TRBV15 and TRBJ2-7, with D possibly matching TRBD1 (6 bases). Germline values: CDR1 LNHNV, CDR2 YYDKDF (reference sequence). CDR3 length: 13 residues. V lost 5 bases, J lost 12 bases, and 20 bases lay in between. The CDR3 region is CATSGGQTLPPYF. Here the CDR3 DNA reads TGTGCCACCAGCGGCGGACAGACCCTTCCACCGTACTTC. Variable domain in full (rest from reference TRBV15 and TRBJ2-7): DAMVIQNPRYQVTQFGKPVTLSCSQTLNHNVMYWYQQKSSQAPKLLFHYYDKDFNNEADTPDNFQSRRPNTSFCFLDIRSPGLGDTAMYLCATSGGQTLPPYFGPGTRLTVT.

This clone has a single count. The chain combines TRBV6-5 with TRBJ2-2, with 10 positions matching TRBD1. Unmatched junction bases numbered 6, after V lost 6 bases and J lost 5 bases. Per germline, CDR1 MNHEY and CDR2 SVGAGI. The CDR3 covers 15 residues. CDR3 coding DNA: TGTGCCAGCAGCCACGGGACAGGGGAAACCGGGGAGCTGTTTTTT. As protein: CASSHGTGETGELFF.

CDR3 residues: CASTSLGGGNTGELFF. As DNA, the CDR3 is TGTGCCAGCACCTCCCTGGGAGGGGGGAACACCGGGGAGCTGTTTTTT. This chain uses TRBV5-6 with TRBJ2-2; weak D call: TRBD2 (7 bases). This CDR3 spans 16 amino acids. V was cut by 6 bases and J by 1 base, with 16 bases left in between. Per germline, CDR1 SGHDT and CDR2 YYEEEE.

This rearrangement joins TRBV7-3 to TRBJ2-1; D unresolved. V was shortened by 4 bases and J by 1 base, with 11 bases between the two germline ends. CDR1 is SGHTA and CDR2 is FQGTGA in the germline V gene. The CDR3 totals 15 residues. The CDR3 protein is CASSSATASYNEQFF. Here the CDR3 DNA reads TGTGCCAGCAGCTCAGCGACGGCGTCCTACAATGAGCAGTTCTTC.

V is TRBV6-5 and J is TRBJ2-7; 8 bases line up with TRBD1. V was clipped by 6 bases and J by 5 bases; unmatched bases: 3. Germline V gives CDR1 MNHEY, CDR2 SVGAGI. The CDR3 covers 12 residues. CDR3 sequence reads: CASRDRGHEQYF. The CDR3 DNA reads as TGTGCCAGCAGAGACAGGGGCCACGAGCAGTACTTC.

J is TRBJ2-1 and V is TRBV3-1 (or the pseudogene TRBV3-2); the D gene is possibly TRBD2 (5 bases). Germline V gene lookup returns CDR1 LGHDT and CDR2 YNNKEL (reference sequence). Trimming removed 0 bases from V and 5 bases from J, with 14 bases in between. The length of the CDR3 is 16 residues. As DNA, the CDR3 is TGTGCCAGCAGCCAAGATGGGAGACAAATAAACAATGAGCAGTTCTTC. Translated: CASSQDGRQINNEQFF.

The chain uses TRBV21-1 and TRBJ2-1; the table gives TRBD2 as D, unverified against the DNA. TRBV21-1 represents a pseudogene. This CDR3 has 15 amino acids. CDR3 in DNA: TGTGCCAGCAGCAAAGGGGAGGGGACTAGAAATGAGCAGTTCTTC. Its translation is CASSKGEGTRNEQFF.

CDR3 protein: CASVTDSNQPQHF. The CDR3 DNA follows: TGTGCCAGCGTGACAGATAGCAATCAGCCCCAGCATTTT. The V gene is TRBV21-1, the J gene TRBJ1-5; TRBD1, the D gene given by the table, was not confirmed from the DNA. TRBV21-1 is an annotated pseudogene. CDR3 length: 13 residues.

This chain uses TRBV20-1 with TRBJ2-7; the D gene is possibly TRBD1 (6 bases). The length of the CDR3 is 13 residues. Germline CDR1 DFQATT, CDR2 SNEGSKA (reference sequence). Trimming cost V 3 bases and J 1 base, with 10 bases left between them. The DNA for the CDR3 is TGCAGTGCTAGTGCCGGGACATCCTACGAGCAGTACTTC. Encoded protein: CSASAGTSYEQYF.

In this sample, this clone turned up once. V usage is TRBV30 and J usage is TRBJ2-1, with TRBD2 matching 8 bases. The CDR3 loop spans 14 amino acids. Germline V lookup: CDR1 GTSNPN, CDR2 SVGIG (reference sequence). V trimming: 1 base; J trimming: 4 bases; junction bases outside the gene matches: 3. CDR3 DNA: TGTGCCTGGAGTGGACTAGCGATATACAATGAGCAGTTCTTC. Residues: CAWSGLAIYNEQFF.

As DNA, the CDR3 is TGTGCCAGCAGTGAAGCGGCCAGTCCCTCCTACGAGCAGTACTTC. Its translation: CASSEAASPSYEQYF. The rearrangement uses TRBV6-1 and TRBJ2-7, with no clear D. Trimming shortened V by 0 bases and J by 0 bases, and 9 bases separated the two germline ends. The CDR3 has 15 amino acids. Germline-derived CDR1 and CDR2 are MNHNS and SASEGT.

The V call is TRBV5-6, the J call TRBJ1-2, with unresolved D. This CDR3 spans 13 amino acids. V was shortened by 4 bases and J by 4 bases, with 11 bases between the two germline ends. Germline V lookup: CDR1 SGHDT, CDR2 YYEEEE. CDR3 sequence: CASSPMEGYGYTF. The DNA of the CDR3 is TGTGCCAGCAGCCCCATGGAGGGCTATGGCTACACCTTC. The full variable domain, completed using reference TRBV5-6 and TRBJ1-2, is DAGVTQSPTHLIKTRGQQVTLRCSPKSGHDTVSWYQQALGQGPQFIFQYYEEEERQRGNFPDRFSGHQFPNYSSELNVNALLLGDSALYLCASSPMEGYGYTFGSGTRLTVV.

This chain uses TRBV3-1 (or the pseudogene TRBV3-2) with TRBJ2-7; tentatively, D is TRBD1 or TRBD2 (5 bases each). The V end lost 1 base, the J end lost 6 bases, and 10 bases lay between the germline ends. This CDR3 has 13 residues. Germline assignment: CDR1 LGHDT and CDR2 YNNKEL (reference sequence). The CDR3 DNA is TGTGCCAGCAGCCAAGTTGAGGGGCGCGAGCAGTACTTC. It yields the protein CASSQVEGREQYF.

This clone was seen more than once but under ten times. The chain joins TRBV4-2 to TRBJ1-3; tentatively, D is TRBD1 (6 bases). CDR3 size: 15 residues. From germline, CDR1 is LGHNA and CDR2 YNFKEQ. V was pared by 1 base and J by 8 bases, with 15 bases between. The CDR3, as DNA: TGTGCCAGCAGCCAAGCCTCAGGGGTGGGTGACACCATATATTTT. Protein sequence: CASSQASGVGDTIYF.

V is TRBV23-1 and J is TRBJ1-4; 12 bases match TRBD1. TRBV23-1 is marked as an open reading frame, function uncertain. V lost 4 bases to trimming and J lost 0 bases; unmatched junction nucleotides: 12. The CDR3 spans 20 residues. CDR3 sequence reads: CASSPFPGQGAAATNEKLFF. The CDR3 region has the DNA TGCGCCAGCAGTCCCTTCCCGGGACAGGGGGCGGCGGCAACTAATGAAAAACTGTTTTTT.

This clone is a singleton in its sample. The V gene is TRBV10-1, the J gene TRBJ2-1; a possible D gene is TRBD2 (6 bases). CDR3 length equals 15 residues. Germline V gives CDR1 WNHNN, CDR2 SYGVQD (reference sequence). Deletions cut 1 base from V and 6 bases from J, with 13 bases between. This CDR3 is CASSEYRRDGNEQFF. CDR3 sequence (DNA): TGCGCCAGCAGTGAGTATAGGCGGGACGGCAATGAGCAGTTCTTC.

This chain connects TRBV29-1 to TRBJ1-4; 7 bases align to TRBD1. Germline assignment: CDR1 SQVTM and CDR2 ANQGSEA. This CDR3 is built from 14 residues. The trim removed 7 bases at V and 4 bases at J, leaving 9 bases unmatched. The CDR3 is CSAGTDRYNEKLFF. The CDR3 region has the DNA TGCAGCGCGGGGACGGACAGGTATAATGAAAAACTGTTTTTT. Full variable domain (rest looked up from reference TRBV29-1 and TRBJ1-4): SAVISQKPSRDICQRGTSLTIQCQVDSQVTMMFWYRQQPGQSLTLIATANQGSEATYESGFVIDKFPISRPNLTFSTLTVSNMSPEDSSIYLCSAGTDRYNEKLFFGSGTQLSVL.